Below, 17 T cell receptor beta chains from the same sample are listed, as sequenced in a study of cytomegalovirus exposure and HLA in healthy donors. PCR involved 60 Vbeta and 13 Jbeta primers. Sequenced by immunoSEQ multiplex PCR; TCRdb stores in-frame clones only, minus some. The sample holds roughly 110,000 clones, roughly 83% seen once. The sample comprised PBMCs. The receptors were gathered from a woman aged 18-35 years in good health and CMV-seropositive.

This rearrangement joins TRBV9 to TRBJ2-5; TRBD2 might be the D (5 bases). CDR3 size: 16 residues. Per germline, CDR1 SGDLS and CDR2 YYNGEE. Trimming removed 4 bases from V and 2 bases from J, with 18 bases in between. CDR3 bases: TGTGCCAGCAGCCTCGAGGGTGTAGGTGTGCAAGAGACCCAGTACTTC. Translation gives CASSLEGVGVQETQYF.

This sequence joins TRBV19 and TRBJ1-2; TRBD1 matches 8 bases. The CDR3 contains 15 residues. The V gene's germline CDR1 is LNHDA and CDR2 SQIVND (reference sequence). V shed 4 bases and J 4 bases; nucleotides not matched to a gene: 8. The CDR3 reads CASSTSRGPGYGYTF. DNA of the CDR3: TGTGCCAGTAGTACCAGCAGGGGGCCGGGCTATGGCTACACCTTC. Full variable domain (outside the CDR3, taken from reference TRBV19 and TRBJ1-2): DGGITQSPKYLFRKEGQNVTLSCEQNLNHDAMYWYRQDPGQGLRLIYYSQIVNDFQKGDIAEGYSVSREKKESFPLTVTSAQKNPTAFYLCASSTSRGPGYGYTFGSGTRLTVV.

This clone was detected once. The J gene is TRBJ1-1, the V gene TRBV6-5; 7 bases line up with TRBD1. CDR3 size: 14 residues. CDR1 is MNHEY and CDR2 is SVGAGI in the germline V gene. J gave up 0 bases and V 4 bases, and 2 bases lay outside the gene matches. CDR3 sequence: CASSLQGLNTEAFF. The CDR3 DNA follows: TGTGCCAGCAGTTTACAGGGGCTGAACACTGAAGCTTTCTTT.

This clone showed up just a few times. The CDR3 DNA reads as TGTGCCAGCGTACAGAGACCAAACACCGGGGAGCTGTTTTTT. Amino acid sequence: CASVQRPNTGELFF. This chain connects TRBV19 to TRBJ2-2; D ambiguous. Trimming left V 9 bases short and J 2 bases short, with 13 bases between. Germline-derived CDR1 and CDR2 are LNHDA and SQIVND (reference sequence). The CDR3 is made up of 14 amino acids.

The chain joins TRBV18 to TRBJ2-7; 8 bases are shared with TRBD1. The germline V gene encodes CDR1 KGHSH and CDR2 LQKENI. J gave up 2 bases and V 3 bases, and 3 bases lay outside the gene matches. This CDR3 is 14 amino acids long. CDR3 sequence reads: CASSPDREPYEQYF. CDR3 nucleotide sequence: TGTGCCAGCTCACCGGACAGGGAACCCTACGAGCAGTACTTC.

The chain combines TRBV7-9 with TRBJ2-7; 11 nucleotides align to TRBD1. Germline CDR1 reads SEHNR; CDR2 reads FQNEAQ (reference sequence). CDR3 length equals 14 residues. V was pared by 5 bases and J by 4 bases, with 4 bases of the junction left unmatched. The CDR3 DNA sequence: TGTGCCAGCAGCCCCGGGACAGGGGGGTACGAGCAGTACTTC. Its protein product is CASSPGTGGYEQYF.

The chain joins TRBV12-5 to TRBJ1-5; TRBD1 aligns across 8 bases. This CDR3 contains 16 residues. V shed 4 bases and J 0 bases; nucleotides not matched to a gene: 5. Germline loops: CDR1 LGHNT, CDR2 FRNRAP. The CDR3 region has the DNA TGTGCTAGTGGTTCGACAGGGGATTATAGCAATCAGCCCCAGCATTTT. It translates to CASGSTGDYSNQPQHF.

Written as DNA, the CDR3 is TGTGCCAGCAGTTTCCACAGGGTTTATGGCTACACCTTC. This codes for CASSFHRVYGYTF. The rearrangement uses TRBV27 and TRBJ1-2, with D perhaps matching TRBD1 (6 bases). V lost 3 bases and J 5 bases, leaving 10 bases between the germline ends. Germline CDR1 and CDR2: MNHEY and SMNVEV (reference sequence). This CDR3 has 13 amino acids.

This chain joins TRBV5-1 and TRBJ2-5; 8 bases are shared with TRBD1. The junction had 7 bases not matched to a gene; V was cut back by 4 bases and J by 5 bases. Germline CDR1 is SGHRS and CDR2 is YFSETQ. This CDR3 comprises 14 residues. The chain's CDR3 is CASSRSGGEETQYF. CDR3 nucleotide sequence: TGCGCCAGCAGCAGATCAGGGGGCGAGGAGACCCAGTACTTC.

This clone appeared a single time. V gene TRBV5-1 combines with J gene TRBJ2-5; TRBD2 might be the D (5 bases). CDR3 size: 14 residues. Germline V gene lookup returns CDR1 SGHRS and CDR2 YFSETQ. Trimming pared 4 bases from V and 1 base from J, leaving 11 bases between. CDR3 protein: CASSLAEAQETQYF. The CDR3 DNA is TGCGCCAGCAGCCTAGCAGAAGCCCAAGAGACCCAGTACTTC. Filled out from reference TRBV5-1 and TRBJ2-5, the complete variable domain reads KAGVTQTPRYLIKTRGQQVTLSCSPISGHRSVSWYQQTPGQGLQFLFEYFSETQRNKGNFPGRFSGRQFSNSRSEMNVSTLELGDSALYLCASSLAEAQETQYFGPGTRLLVL.

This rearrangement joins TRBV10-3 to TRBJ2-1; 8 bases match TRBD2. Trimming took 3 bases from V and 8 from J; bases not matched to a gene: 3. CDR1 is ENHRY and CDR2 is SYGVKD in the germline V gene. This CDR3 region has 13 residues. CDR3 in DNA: TGTGCCATCAGTGACCCCGGGGGGGATGAGCAGTTCTTC. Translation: CAISDPGGDEQFF.

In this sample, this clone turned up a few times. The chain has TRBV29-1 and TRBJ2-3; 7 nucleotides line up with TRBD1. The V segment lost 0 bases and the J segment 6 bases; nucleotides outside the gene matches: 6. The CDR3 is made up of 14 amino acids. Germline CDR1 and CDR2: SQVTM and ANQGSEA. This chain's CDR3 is CSVEDVGGGDTQYF. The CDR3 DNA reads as TGCAGCGTTGAAGATGTAGGGGGCGGGGATACGCAGTATTTT.

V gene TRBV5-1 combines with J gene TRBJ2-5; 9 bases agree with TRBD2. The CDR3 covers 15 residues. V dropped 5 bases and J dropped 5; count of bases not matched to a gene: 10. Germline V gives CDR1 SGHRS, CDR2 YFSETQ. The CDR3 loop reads CASSSRAGGPETQYF. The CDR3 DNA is TGCGCCAGCAGTTCCCGTGCGGGAGGGCCGGAGACCCAGTACTTC.

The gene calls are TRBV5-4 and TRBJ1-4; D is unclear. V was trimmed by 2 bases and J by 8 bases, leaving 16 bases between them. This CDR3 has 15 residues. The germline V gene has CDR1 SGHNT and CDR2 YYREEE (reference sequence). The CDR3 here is CASSLFKGGSEKLFF. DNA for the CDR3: TGTGCCAGCAGCTTATTTAAGGGAGGATCCGAAAAACTGTTTTTT.

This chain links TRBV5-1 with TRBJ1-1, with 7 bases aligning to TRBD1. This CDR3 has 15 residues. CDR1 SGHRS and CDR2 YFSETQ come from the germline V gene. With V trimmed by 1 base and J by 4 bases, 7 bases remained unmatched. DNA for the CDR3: TGCGCCAGCAGCTTGAATCTTCAGGGGGGCACTGAAGCTTTCTTT. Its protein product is CASSLNLQGGTEAFF.

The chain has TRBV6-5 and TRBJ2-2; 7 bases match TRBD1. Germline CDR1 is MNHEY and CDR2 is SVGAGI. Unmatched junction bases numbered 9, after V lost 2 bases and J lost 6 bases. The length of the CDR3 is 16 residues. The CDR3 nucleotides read TGTGCCAGCAGTTACGGAGACAGGGAGATTCCCGGGGAGCTGTTTTTT. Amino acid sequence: CASSYGDREIPGELFF.

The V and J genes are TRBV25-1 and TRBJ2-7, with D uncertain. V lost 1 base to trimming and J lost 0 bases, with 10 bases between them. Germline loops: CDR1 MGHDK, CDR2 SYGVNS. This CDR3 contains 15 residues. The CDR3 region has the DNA TGTGCCAGCAGTGAATTCGGCGGAAGCTCCTACGAGCAGTACTTC. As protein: CASSEFGGSSYEQYF.